One and the same sample provided the 14 T cell receptor beta chains below, sequenced in a study of shared clonotypes between healthy human individuals. The table came from immunoSEQ multiplex PCR; TCRdb's copy has only in-frame clones and leaves some out. The sample has about 2.2 million clones, just over 90% seen once; the top ten hold under 2%. Naive CD8 isolation took CD45RO-negative cells positively selected for CCR7 and excluded terminally differentiated effector memory CD45RA+ cells. The sequenced sample consisted of naive CD8+ T cells from PBMCs. These receptors all stem from a man aged 18 to 29 in good health. Some clones in this sample may be carry-over from other donors' samples.

This chain links TRBV11-3 with TRBJ2-5, with 12 bases aligning to TRBD2. The assigned J gene may be wrong: the sequence end matches TRBJ2-7 better. CDR1 and CDR2 from the germline V gene are SGHNT and YENEEA. The CDR3 spans 16 residues. The CDR3, as DNA: TGTGCCAGCAGCTCAAATCGACTAGCGGGAGATTACGAGCAGTACTTC. Amino acid sequence: CASSSNRLAGDYEQYF.

CDR3 DNA: TGTGCCAGCAGCCCCGCTGGGCCCAGCGGCTACACCTTC. This gives the protein CASSPAGPSGYTF. V and J are TRBV2 and TRBJ1-2; D is uncertain. Germline assignment: CDR1 SNHLY and CDR2 FYNNEI. The CDR3 runs to 13 residues. Trimming removed 6 bases from V and 8 bases from J, with 16 bases in between.

The genes are TRBV29-1 and TRBJ1-5; D gene uncertain. This CDR3 region has 14 residues. Per the germline V gene, CDR1 is SQVTM and CDR2 is ANQGSEA. V was cut by 2 bases and J by 6 bases, with 14 bases left in between. In DNA form, the CDR3 reads TGCAGCGTTGAATTAGGAGGGAGAGGTCAGCCCCAGCATTTT. Translating it yields CSVELGGRGQPQHF.

The V and J genes are TRBV27 and TRBJ2-7; D may be TRBD2 (6 bases). CDR1 is MNHEY, CDR2 SMNVEV, per germline (reference sequence). The CDR3 runs to 14 residues. The V end lost 10 bases, the J end lost 5 bases, and 21 bases lay between the germline ends. The CDR3 spells CATGPGTFSHEQYF. Written as DNA, the CDR3 is TGTGCCACCGGTCCGGGGACTTTTTCCCACGAGCAGTACTTC.

This clone appeared once. The gene calls are TRBV2 and TRBJ1-5; perhaps TRBD1 as D (6 bases). The V and J ends lost 3 bases and 7 bases respectively, with 16 bases between them. This CDR3 has 15 amino acids. The germline gives CDR1 SNHLY, CDR2 FYNNEI. CDR3: CASSDLWGAGQPQHF. The CDR3 DNA reads as TGTGCCAGCAGTGATCTGTGGGGGGCCGGGCAGCCCCAGCATTTT. Complete variable domain (other parts from reference TRBV2 and TRBJ1-5): EPEVTQTPSHQVTQMGQEVILRCVPISNHLYFYWYRQILGQKVEFLVSFYNNEISEKSEIFDDQFSVERPDGSNFTLKIRSTKLEDSAMYFCASSDLWGAGQPQHFGDGTRLSIL.

This clone was counted a single time. V usage is TRBV30 and J usage is TRBJ1-1; D is ambiguous. V shed 4 bases and J shed 0 bases, with 27 bases lying between them. The CDR3 length is 19 residues. Germline loops: CDR1 GTSNPN, CDR2 SVGIG (reference sequence). The CDR3 nucleotides read TGTGCCTGGATGTATGACTCCACCAGGCCAGCCCATCTGAACACTGAAGCTTTCTTT. Translating it yields CAWMYDSTRPAHLNTEAFF.

This clone came up once. The rearrangement uses TRBV4-1 and TRBJ2-5; a weak D match, TRBD2 (5 bases). The CDR3 is 17 amino acids. CDR1 and CDR2 from the germline V gene are MGHRA and YSYEKL. Trimming shortened V by 3 bases and J by 0 bases, and 17 bases separated the two germline ends. DNA of the CDR3: TGCGCCAGCAGCCAGGCCCTGTGGTACGGGGACCAAGAGACCCAGTACTTC. This sequence encodes CASSQALWYGDQETQYF.

The chain couples TRBV5-1 to TRBJ2-2, with no clear D. Germline lookup yields CDR1 SGHRS and CDR2 YFSETQ. V lost 3 bases to trimming and J lost 5 bases, with 14 bases between them. This CDR3 spans 15 amino acids. The CDR3: CASSSGRGGTGELFF. The CDR3 nucleotides are TGCGCCAGCAGCTCTGGACGAGGCGGTACCGGGGAGCTGTTTTTT.

V is TRBV10-3 and J is TRBJ1-1; D is unclear. Looked up from germline, CDR1 is ENHRY and CDR2 is SYGVKD. Trimming cost V 2 bases and J 8 bases, with 12 bases left between them. The CDR3 has 13 amino acids. In nucleotides, the CDR3 is TGTGCCATCAGTGAGGGCGGTCCGGGCGAAGCTTTCTTT. Protein product: CAISEGGPGEAFF.

The CDR3 sequence is CARSLNPSPPLYEQYF. The DNA of the CDR3 is TGTGCCAGAAGCTTAAATCCCAGTCCGCCCCTCTACGAGCAGTACTTC. The chain couples TRBV5-3 to TRBJ2-7; D unclear. TRBV5-3 is noted as an ORF with a role that remains uncertain. V was pared by 2 bases and J by 3 bases, with 18 bases between. This CDR3 comprises 16 residues.

This clone occurred a few times. This CDR3 is also generated by other DNA sequences in the sample. The J gene is TRBJ1-1, the V gene TRBV28; D is perhaps TRBD1 (5 bases). The germline V and J ends were trimmed by 3 bases and 5 bases, with 7 bases remaining between them. Germline V lookup: CDR1 MDHEN, CDR2 SYDVKM. The CDR3 contains 12 residues. CDR3 sequence reads: CASSFRGTEAFF. CDR3 DNA: TGTGCCAGCAGTTTTAGGGGAACTGAAGCTTTCTTT.

This clone was detected once. The genes are TRBV1 and TRBJ2-3; no DNA check was done on the table's D call, TRBD2. TRBV1 is recorded as a pseudogene. The CDR3 has 14 amino acids. CDR3 DNA sequence: TGCACCAGCAGCCAGGGACTAGTTGCAGATACGCAGTATTTT. This gives the protein CTSSQGLVADTQYF.

J is TRBJ2-5 and V is TRBV5-4; D not resolved. Germline-derived CDR1 and CDR2 are SGHNT and YYREEE (reference sequence). The CDR3 has 13 residues. V lost 2 bases, J lost 4 bases, and 9 bases lay in between. For the CDR3, the DNA is TGTGCCAGCAGCTTATCCCTAGGAGAGACCCAGTACTTC. Its protein is CASSLSLGETQYF. Drawing the rest from reference TRBV5-4 and TRBJ2-5, the complete variable domain is ETGVTQSPTHLIKTRGQQVTLRCSSQSGHNTVSWYQQALGQGPQFIFQYYREEENGRGNFPPRFSGLQFPNYSSELNVNALELDDSALYLCASSLSLGETQYFGPGTRLLVL.

Details on this clone: Other DNA sequences from this sample encode an identical CDR3 as well. V gene TRBV6-5 combines with J gene TRBJ2-5; 7 nucleotides align to TRBD1. Per germline, CDR1 MNHEY and CDR2 SVGAGI. CDR3 length: 13 amino acids. V lost 6 bases and J lost 1; bases outside the gene matches: 2. This chain's CDR3 is CASRPGGQETQYF. CDR3 DNA sequence: TGTGCCAGCAGGCCAGGGGGCCAAGAGACCCAGTACTTC.